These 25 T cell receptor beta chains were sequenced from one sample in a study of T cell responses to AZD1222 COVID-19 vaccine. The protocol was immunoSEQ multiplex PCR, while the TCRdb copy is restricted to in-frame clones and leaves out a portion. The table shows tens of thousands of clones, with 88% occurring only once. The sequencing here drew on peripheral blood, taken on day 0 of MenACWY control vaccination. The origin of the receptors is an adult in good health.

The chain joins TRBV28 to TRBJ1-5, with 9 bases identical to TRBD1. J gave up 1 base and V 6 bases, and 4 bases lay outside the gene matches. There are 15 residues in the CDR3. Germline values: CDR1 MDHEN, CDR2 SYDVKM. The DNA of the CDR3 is TGTGCCAGCAGCACAGGGGGCGCAAGCAATCAGCCCCAGCATTTT. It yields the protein CASSTGGASNQPQHF.

The CDR3 sequence is CASSFAGGRGQPQHF. Here the CDR3 DNA reads TGTGCCAGCAGCTTTGCAGGGGGCCGAGGTCAGCCCCAGCATTTT. V is TRBV5-5 and J is TRBJ1-5; 8 bases line up with TRBD1. Losses at the gene ends were 2 bases for V and 6 bases for J; bases not matched to a gene: 7. CDR1 and CDR2 (germline): SGHKS, YYEKEE (reference sequence). This CDR3 comprises 15 residues.

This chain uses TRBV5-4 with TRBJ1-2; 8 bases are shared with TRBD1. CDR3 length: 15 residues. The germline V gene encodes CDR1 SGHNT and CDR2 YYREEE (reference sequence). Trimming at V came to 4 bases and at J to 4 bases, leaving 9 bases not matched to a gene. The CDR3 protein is CASSLGQGDIYGYTF. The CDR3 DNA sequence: TGTGCCAGCAGCCTCGGACAGGGCGACATCTATGGCTACACCTTC.

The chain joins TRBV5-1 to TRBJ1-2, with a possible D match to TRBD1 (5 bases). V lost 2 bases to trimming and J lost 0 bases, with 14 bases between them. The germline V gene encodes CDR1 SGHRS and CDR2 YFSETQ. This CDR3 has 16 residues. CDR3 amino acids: CASSFDYGHPNYGYTF. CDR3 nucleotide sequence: TGCGCCAGCAGCTTCGACTACGGACATCCTAACTATGGCTACACCTTC.

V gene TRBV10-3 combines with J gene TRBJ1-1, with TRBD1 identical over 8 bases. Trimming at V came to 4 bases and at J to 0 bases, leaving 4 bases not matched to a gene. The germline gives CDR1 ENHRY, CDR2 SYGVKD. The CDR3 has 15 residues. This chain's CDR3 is CAISGDRGMNTEAFF. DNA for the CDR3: TGTGCCATCAGTGGCGACAGGGGAATGAACACTGAAGCTTTCTTT.

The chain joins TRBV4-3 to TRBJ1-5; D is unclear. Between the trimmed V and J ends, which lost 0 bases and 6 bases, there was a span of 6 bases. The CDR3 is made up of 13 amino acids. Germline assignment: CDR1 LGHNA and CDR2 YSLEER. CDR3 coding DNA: TGCGCCAGCAGCCAAGAACGGTTTCAGCCCCAGCATTTT. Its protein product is CASSQERFQPQHF.

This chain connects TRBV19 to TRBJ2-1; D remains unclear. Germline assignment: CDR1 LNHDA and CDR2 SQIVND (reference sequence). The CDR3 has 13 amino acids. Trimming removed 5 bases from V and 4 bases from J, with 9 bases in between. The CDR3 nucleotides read TGTGCCAGTAGTCTGGGGAAGTACAATGAGCAGTTCTTC. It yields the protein CASSLGKYNEQFF.

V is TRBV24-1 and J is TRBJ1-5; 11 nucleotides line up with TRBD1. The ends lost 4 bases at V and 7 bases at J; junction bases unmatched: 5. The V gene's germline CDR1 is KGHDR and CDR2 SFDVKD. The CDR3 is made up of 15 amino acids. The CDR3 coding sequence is TGTGCCACCAGTGACTGGGACAGGGGGGGCCAGCCCCAGCATTTT. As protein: CATSDWDRGGQPQHF.

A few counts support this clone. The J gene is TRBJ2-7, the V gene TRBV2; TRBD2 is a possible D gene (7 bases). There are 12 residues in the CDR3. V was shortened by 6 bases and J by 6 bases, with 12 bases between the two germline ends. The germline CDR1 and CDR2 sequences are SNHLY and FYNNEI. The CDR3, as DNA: TGTGCCAGCAGGGGGGGCGGGGGCGAGCAGTACTTC. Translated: CASRGGGGEQYF.

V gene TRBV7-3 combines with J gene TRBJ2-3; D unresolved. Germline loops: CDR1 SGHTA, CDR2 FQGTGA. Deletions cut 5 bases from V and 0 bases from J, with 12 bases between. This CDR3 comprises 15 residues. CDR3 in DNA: TGTGCCAGCAGCGCGACTGGTTCTAGCACAGATACGCAGTATTTT. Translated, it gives CASSATGSSTDTQYF.

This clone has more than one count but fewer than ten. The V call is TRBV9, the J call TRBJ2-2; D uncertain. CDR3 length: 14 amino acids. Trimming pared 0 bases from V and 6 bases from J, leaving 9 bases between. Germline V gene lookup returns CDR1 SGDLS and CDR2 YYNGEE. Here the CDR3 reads CASSVELGSGELFF. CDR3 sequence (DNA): TGTGCCAGCAGCGTAGAATTGGGATCCGGGGAGCTGTTTTTT.

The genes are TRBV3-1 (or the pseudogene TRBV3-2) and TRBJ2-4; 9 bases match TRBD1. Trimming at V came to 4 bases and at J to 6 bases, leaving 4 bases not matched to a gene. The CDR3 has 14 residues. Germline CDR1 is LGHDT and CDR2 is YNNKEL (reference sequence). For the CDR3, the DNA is TGTGCCAGCAGCCTCCAGGGACAGGGAAACATTCAGTACTTC. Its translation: CASSLQGQGNIQYF.

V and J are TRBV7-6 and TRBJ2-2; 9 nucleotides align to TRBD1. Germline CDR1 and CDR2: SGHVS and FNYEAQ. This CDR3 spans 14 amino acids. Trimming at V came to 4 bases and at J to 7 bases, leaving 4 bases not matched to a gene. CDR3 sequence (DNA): TGTGCCAGCAGCTCAAGGACAGGGGACGGGGAGCTGTTTTTT. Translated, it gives CASSSRTGDGELFF.

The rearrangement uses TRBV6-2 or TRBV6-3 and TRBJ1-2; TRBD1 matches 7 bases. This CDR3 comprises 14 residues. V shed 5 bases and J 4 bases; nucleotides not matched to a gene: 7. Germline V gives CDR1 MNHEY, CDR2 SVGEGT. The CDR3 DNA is TGTGCCAGCAGTCCAAACAGGGGCGGCTATGGCTACACCTTC. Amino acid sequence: CASSPNRGGYGYTF.

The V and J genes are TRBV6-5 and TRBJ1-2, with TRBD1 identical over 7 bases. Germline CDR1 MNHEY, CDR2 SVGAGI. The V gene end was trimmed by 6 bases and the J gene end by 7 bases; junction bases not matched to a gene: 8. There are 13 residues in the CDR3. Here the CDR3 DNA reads TGTGCCAGCAGCCAAGACAGGGTGTCTGGCTACACCTTC. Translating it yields CASSQDRVSGYTF.

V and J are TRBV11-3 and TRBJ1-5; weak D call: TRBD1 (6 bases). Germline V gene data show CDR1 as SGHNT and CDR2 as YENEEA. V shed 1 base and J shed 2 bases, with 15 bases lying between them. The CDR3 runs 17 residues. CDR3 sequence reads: CASSLGGAGEGNQPQHF. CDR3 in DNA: TGTGCCAGCAGCTTAGGGGGGGCAGGGGAAGGCAATCAGCCCCAGCATTTT.

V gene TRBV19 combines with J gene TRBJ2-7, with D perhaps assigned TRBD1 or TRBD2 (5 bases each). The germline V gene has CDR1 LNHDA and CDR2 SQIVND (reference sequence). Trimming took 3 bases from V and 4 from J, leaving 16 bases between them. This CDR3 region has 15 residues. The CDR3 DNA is TGTGCCAGTAGTATGGGACCAGGCAGCCAATACGAGCAGTACTTC. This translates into CASSMGPGSQYEQYF.

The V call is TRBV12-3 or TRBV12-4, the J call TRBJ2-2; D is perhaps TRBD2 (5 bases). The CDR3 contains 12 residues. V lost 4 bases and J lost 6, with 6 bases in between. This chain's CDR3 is CASSSSPGELFF. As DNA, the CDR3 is TGTGCCAGCAGTTCTAGCCCCGGGGAGCTGTTTTTT.

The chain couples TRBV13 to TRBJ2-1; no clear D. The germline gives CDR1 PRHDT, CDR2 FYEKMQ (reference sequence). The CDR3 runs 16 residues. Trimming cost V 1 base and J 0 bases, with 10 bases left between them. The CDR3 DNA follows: TGTGCCAGCAGCTTAGTTACCACGGGCTCCTACAATGAGCAGTTCTTC. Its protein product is CASSLVTTGSYNEQFF.

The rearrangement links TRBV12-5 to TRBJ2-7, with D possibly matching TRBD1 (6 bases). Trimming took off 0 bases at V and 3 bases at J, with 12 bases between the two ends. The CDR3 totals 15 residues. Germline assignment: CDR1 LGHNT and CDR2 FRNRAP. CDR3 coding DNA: TGTGCTAGTGGTTTGGTACGTGACAGGAGCTACGAGCAGTACTTC. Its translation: CASGLVRDRSYEQYF.

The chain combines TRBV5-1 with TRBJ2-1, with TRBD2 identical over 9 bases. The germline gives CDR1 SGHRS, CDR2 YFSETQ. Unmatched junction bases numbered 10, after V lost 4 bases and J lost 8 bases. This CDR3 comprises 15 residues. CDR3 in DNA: TGCGCCAGCAGCCCCGAGGGGCGGGGGGGCCATGAGCAGTTCTTC. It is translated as CASSPEGRGGHEQFF. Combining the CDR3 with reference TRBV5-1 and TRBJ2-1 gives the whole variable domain KAGVTQTPRYLIKTRGQQVTLSCSPISGHRSVSWYQQTPGQGLQFLFEYFSETQRNKGNFPGRFSGRQFSNSRSEMNVSTLELGDSALYLCASSPEGRGGHEQFFGPGTRLTVL.

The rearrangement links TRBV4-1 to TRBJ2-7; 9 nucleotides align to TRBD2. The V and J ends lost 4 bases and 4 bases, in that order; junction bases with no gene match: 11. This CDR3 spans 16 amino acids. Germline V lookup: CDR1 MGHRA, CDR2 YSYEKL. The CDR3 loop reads CASSRSLSGGPYEQYF. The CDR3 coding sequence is TGCGCCAGCAGCCGGTCACTTAGCGGGGGCCCTTACGAGCAGTACTTC.

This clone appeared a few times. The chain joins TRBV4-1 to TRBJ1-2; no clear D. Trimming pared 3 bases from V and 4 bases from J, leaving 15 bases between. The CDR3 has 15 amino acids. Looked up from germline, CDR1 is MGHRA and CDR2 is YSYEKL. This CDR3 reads CASSQDPALPYGYTF. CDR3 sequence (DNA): TGCGCCAGCAGCCAGGATCCAGCCCTCCCCTATGGCTACACCTTC.

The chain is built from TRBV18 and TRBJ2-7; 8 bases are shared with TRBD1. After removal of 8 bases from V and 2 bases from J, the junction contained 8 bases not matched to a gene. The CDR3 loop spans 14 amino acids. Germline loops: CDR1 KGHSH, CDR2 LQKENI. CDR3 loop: CASAWGRGPYEQYF. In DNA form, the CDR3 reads TGTGCCAGCGCATGGGGCAGGGGGCCCTACGAGCAGTACTTC. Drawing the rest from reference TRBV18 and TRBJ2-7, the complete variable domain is NAGVMQNPRHLVRRRGQEARLRCSPMKGHSHVYWYRQLPEEGLKFMVYLQKENIIDESGMPKERFSAEFPKEGPSILRIQQVVRGDSAAYFCASAWGRGPYEQYFGPGTRLTVT.

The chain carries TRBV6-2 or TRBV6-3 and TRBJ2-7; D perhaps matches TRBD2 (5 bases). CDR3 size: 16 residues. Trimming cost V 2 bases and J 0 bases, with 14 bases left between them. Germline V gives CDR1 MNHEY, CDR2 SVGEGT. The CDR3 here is CASSYTGGSLSYEQYF. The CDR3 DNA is TGTGCCAGCAGTTACACGGGCGGGTCCCTCTCCTACGAGCAGTACTTC.